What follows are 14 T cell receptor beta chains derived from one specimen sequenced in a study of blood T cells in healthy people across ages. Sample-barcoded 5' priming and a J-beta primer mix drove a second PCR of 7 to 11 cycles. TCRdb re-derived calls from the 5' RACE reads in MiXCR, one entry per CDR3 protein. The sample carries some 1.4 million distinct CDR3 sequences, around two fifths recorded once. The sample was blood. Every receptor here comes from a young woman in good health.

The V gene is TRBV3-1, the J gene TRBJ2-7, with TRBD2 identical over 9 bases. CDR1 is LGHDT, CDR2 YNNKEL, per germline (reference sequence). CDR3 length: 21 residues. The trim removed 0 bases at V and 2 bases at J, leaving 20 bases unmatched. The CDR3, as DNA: TGTGCCAGCAGCCAAGAAGGGGTGGAAGCGGGGGGAACTCTTCACACCTACGAGCAGTACTTC. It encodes CASSQEGVEAGGTLHTYEQYF.

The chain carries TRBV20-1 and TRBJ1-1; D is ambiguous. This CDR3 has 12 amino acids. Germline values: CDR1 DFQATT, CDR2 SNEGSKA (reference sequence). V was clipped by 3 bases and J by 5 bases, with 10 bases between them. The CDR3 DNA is TGCAGTGCTAGTAGGGTACGGACTGAAGCTTTCTTT. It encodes CSASRVRTEAFF.

The CDR3 region has the DNA TGTGCCACCAGCAAGCGACTAGCGGGAGCTCCGGATGAGCAGTTCTTC. It is translated as CATSKRLAGAPDEQFF. The genes are TRBV15 and TRBJ2-1, with 12 bases aligning to TRBD2. The V and J ends lost 4 bases and 8 bases, in that order; junction bases with no gene match: 9. This CDR3 spans 16 amino acids. Germline V gene sequence: CDR1 LNHNV, CDR2 YYDKDF (reference sequence).

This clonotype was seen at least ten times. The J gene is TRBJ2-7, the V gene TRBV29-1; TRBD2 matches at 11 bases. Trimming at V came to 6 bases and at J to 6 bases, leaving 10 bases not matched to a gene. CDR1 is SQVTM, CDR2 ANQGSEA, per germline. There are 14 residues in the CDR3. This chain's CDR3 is CSVHLTSGTLEQYF. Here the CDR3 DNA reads TGCAGCGTCCATCTGACTAGCGGGACCCTCGAGCAGTACTTC.

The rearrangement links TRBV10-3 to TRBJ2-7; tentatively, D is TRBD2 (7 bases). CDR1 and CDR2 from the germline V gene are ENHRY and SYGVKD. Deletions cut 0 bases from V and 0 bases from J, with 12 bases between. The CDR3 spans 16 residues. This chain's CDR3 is CAISESGGGPSYEQYF. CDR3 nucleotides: TGTGCCATCAGTGAGTCGGGGGGGGGGCCCTCCTACGAGCAGTACTTC.

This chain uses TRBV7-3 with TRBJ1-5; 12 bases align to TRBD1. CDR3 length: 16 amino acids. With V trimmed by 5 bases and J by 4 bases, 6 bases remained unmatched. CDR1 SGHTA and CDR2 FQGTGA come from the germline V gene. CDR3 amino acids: CASSPSGQGANQPQHF. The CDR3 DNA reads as TGTGCCAGCAGCCCCTCGGGACAGGGGGCTAATCAGCCCCAGCATTTT.

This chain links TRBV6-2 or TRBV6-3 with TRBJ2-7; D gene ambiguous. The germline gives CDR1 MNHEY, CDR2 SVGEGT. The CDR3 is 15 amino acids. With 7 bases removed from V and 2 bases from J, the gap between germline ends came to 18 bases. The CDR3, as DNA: TGTGCCAGCACCACCCATTTGAGGAACCCCTACGAGCAGTACTTC. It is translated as CASTTHLRNPYEQYF.

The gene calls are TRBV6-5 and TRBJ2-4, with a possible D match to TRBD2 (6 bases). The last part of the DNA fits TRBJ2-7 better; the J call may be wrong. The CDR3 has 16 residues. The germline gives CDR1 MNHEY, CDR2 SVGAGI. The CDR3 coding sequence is TGTGCCAGCAGAAAAGAGGTTGGGGGAGGATCGGGCGAGCAGTACTTC. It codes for CASRKEVGGGSGEQYF.

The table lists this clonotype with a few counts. In nucleotides, the CDR3 is TGTGCCAGCATGGGACGCCGAGAGGAGTTTAGGGAAAAACTGTTTTTT. As protein: CASMGRREEFREKLFF. The V gene is TRBV28, the J gene TRBJ1-4, with a tentative D call TRBD1 (5 bases). Germline V lookup: CDR1 MDHEN, CDR2 SYDVKM. Trimming took 7 bases from V and 8 from J, leaving 23 bases between them. This CDR3 region has 16 residues. The full variable domain, in which reference TRBV28 and TRBJ1-4 provide the parts outside the CDR3, is DVKVTQSSRYLVKRTGEKVFLECVQDMDHENMFWYRQDPGLGLRLIYFSYDVKMKEKGDIPEGYSVSREKKERFSLILESASTNQTSMYLCASMGRREEFREKLFFGSGTQLSVL.

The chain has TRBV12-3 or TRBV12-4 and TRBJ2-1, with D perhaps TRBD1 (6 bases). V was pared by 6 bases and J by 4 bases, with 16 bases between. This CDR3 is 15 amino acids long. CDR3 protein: CASRAGARDYNEQFF. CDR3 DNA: TGTGCCAGCAGGGCAGGGGCGAGGGATTACAATGAGCAGTTCTTC.

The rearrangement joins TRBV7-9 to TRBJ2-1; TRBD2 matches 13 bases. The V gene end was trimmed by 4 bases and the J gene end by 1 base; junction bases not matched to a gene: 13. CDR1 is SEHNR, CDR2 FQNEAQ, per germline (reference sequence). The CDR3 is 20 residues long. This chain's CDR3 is CASSSTPGTSGIASYNEQFF. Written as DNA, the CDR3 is TGTGCCAGCAGCTCAACCCCCGGGACTAGCGGGATTGCGTCCTACAATGAGCAGTTCTTC.

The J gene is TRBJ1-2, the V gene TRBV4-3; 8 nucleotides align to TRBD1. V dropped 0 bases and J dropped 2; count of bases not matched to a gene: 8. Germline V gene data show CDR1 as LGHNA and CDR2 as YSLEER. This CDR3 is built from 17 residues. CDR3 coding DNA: TGCGCCAGCAGCCAAGATGAAGGGACAGGCGTAAACTATGGCTACACCTTC. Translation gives CASSQDEGTGVNYGYTF.

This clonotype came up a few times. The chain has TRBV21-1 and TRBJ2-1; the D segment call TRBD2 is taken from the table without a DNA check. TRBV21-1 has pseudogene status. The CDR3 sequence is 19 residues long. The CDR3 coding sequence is TGTGCCAGCAGCAAAGATCCCGGACTAGCGGGTCGGAGCGTGAATGAGCAGTTCTTC. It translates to CASSKDPGLAGRSVNEQFF.

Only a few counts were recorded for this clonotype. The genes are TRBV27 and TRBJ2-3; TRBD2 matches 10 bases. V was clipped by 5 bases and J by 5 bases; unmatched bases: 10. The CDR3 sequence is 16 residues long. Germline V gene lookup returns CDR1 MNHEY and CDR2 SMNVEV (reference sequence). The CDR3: CASSPFAASGRDTQYF. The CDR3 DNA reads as TGTGCCAGCAGTCCCTTTGCGGCTAGCGGGAGAGATACGCAGTATTTT.